The 23 T cell receptor beta chains in this list originate from one sample, sequenced in a study of regulatory T cells in long-lasting Graves disease. Construction of the TCR beta libraries employed iRepertoire HTBI primers in conjunction with Arm-PCR of CDR3 regions. MiXCR, applied by TCRdb to the multiplex PCR reads, yields one record per CDR3 protein. The repertoire holds roughly 450,000 distinct CDR3 sequences, approximately 22% seen once, with around 12% in the top ten. Time point in this sample: persistent/refractory GD, antithyroid drugs over 5 years with positive TRAb. Researchers made the TCR library from RNA that was extracted from PBMCs. Source: peripheral blood mononuclear cells (PBMCs), taken when the disease was refractory, from a patient treated with antithyroid drugs. These receptors all stem from a female donor with Graves disease.

This clonotype was counted between two and nine times. V usage is TRBV29-1 and J usage is TRBJ2-3; D is possibly TRBD2 (6 bases). V was trimmed by 4 bases and J by 0 bases, leaving 11 bases between them. The CDR3 length is 14 residues. Germline V gene data show CDR1 as SQVTM and CDR2 as ANQGSEA. This CDR3 reads CSVGGTSSTDTQYF. In DNA form, the CDR3 reads TGCAGCGTTGGTGGGACTTCTAGCACAGATACGCAGTATTTT.

The chain carries TRBV5-1 and TRBJ1-5, with D hard to call. The CDR3 has 15 amino acids. V was shortened by 0 bases and J by 1 base, with 8 bases between the two germline ends. Per germline, CDR1 SGHRS and CDR2 YFSETQ. In DNA form, the CDR3 reads TGCGCCAGCAGCTTGGCTTCGGGGAGCAATCAGCCCCAGCATTTT. It is translated as CASSLASGSNQPQHF.

At least ten counts were recorded for this clonotype. The chain employs TRBV2 and TRBJ2-7; the D is unclear. The length of the CDR3 is 12 residues. V was trimmed by 2 bases and J by 3 bases, leaving 5 bases between them. The germline V gene encodes CDR1 SNHLY and CDR2 FYNNEI. CDR3 in amino acids: CASSEKDYEQYF. The CDR3 DNA is TGTGCCAGCAGTGAAAAGGACTACGAGCAGTACTTC.

The chain employs TRBV4-3 and TRBJ1-2; possible D gene TRBD1, 6 bases. Trimming removed 0 bases from V and 6 bases from J, with 11 bases in between. Looked up from germline, CDR1 is LGHNA and CDR2 is YSLEER. There are 14 residues in the CDR3. The CDR3 reads CASSQDQGQDGYTF. DNA of the CDR3: TGCGCCAGCAGCCAAGATCAGGGGCAGGATGGCTACACCTTC.

This clonotype was detected only a few times. The genes are TRBV14 and TRBJ2-7; D not resolved. Germline CDR1 and CDR2: SGHDN and FVKESK. V lost 1 base and J 2 bases, leaving 9 bases between the germline ends. This CDR3 has 14 residues. The CDR3 DNA follows: TGTGCCAGCAGCCAAGGACGGGTCCCCTACGAGCAGTACTTC. Translated, it gives CASSQGRVPYEQYF.

Many counts were recorded for this clonotype. The chain combines TRBV29-1 with TRBJ1-2; D remains unclear. This CDR3 has 11 amino acids. V was pared by 8 bases and J by 8 bases, with 15 bases between. Germline CDR1 SQVTM, CDR2 ANQGSEA. The CDR3 sequence is CSSGPFGGYTF. The CDR3, as DNA: TGCAGCTCTGGACCCTTTGGGGGCTACACCTTC. Together with reference TRBV29-1 and TRBJ1-2, the CDR3 gives the full variable domain: SAVISQKPSRDICQRGTSLTIQCQVDSQVTMMFWYRQQPGQSLTLIATANQGSEATYESGFVIDKFPISRPNLTFSTLTVSNMSPEDSSIYLCSSGPFGGYTFGSGTRLTVV.

This clonotype was recorded at least ten times. The chain recombines TRBV7-2 with TRBJ1-2, with D possibly being TRBD1 (5 bases). This CDR3 has 15 amino acids. Germline values: CDR1 SGHTA, CDR2 FQGNSA. Trimming left V 5 bases short and J 4 bases short, with 17 bases between. The CDR3 nucleotides are TGTGCCAGCAGCCCCCAGGTAGGGGAGATCTATGGCTACACCTTC. Protein: CASSPQVGEIYGYTF.

This clonotype has at least ten counts. This chain links TRBV6-1 with TRBJ2-5, with a possible D match to TRBD2 (5 bases). V was pared by 1 base and J by 0 bases, with 9 bases between. This CDR3 contains 15 residues. Germline-derived CDR1 and CDR2 are MNHNS and SASEGT. This chain's CDR3 is CASSEGGVYQETQYF. The CDR3 bases are TGTGCCAGCAGTGAAGGGGGAGTATACCAAGAGACCCAGTACTTC.

This clonotype has just a few counts. J is TRBJ1-4 and V is TRBV30; the D is unclear. V lost 3 bases to trimming and J lost 7 bases, with 9 bases between them. This CDR3 has 12 amino acids. The germline CDR1 and CDR2 sequences are GTSNPN and SVGIG (reference sequence). The CDR3 DNA reads TGTGCCTGGAGCGCATCGGGTGAAAAACTGTTTTTT. Its translation is CAWSASGEKLFF.

The J gene is TRBJ2-5, the V gene TRBV3-1; D is undetermined. CDR3 length: 17 residues. V was trimmed by 1 base and J by 2 bases, leaving 17 bases between them. Germline assignment: CDR1 LGHDT and CDR2 YNNKEL (reference sequence). CDR3 amino acids: CASSQGPTGVGQETQYF. For the CDR3, the DNA is TGTGCCAGCAGCCAAGGCCCCACGGGTGTGGGGCAAGAGACCCAGTACTTC.

This clonotype was recorded at least ten times. This chain joins TRBV6-2 or TRBV6-3 and TRBJ2-2, with TRBD2 matching 7 bases. Germline V gives CDR1 MNHEY, CDR2 SVGEGT. This CDR3 has 16 residues. Germline trimming cut 2 bases from V and 2 bases from J; bases unmatched to any gene: 5. The DNA for the CDR3 is TGTGCCAGCAGTTACCTCGGGGGGATTAACACCGGGGAGCTGTTTTTT. Residues: CASSYLGGINTGELFF.

This clonotype was found a few times. The CDR3 bases are TGTGCCAGCAGCCTCGGACAGGGTTTTGACGAGCAGTACTTC. It translates to CASSLGQGFDEQYF. This chain links TRBV7-2 with TRBJ2-7; 8 bases align to TRBD1. The CDR3 is 14 residues long. Germline loops: CDR1 SGHTA, CDR2 FQGNSA. V was clipped by 5 bases and J by 5 bases; unmatched bases: 8.

This sequence joins TRBV18 and TRBJ1-1; no firm D call. The germline V and J ends were trimmed by 6 bases and 4 bases, with 12 bases remaining between them. The CDR3 is made up of 13 amino acids. Germline CDR1 reads KGHSH; CDR2 reads LQKENI. CDR3 in DNA: TGTGCCAGCTCTGGGGTACTGGGCACTGAAGCTTTCTTT. It encodes CASSGVLGTEAFF.

This clonotype occurred a few times. The gene calls are TRBV28 and TRBJ1-1; TRBD1 is a possible D gene (5 bases). The V and J ends lost 8 bases and 5 bases respectively, with 9 bases between them. CDR3 length: 11 residues. Germline CDR1 MDHEN, CDR2 SYDVKM. DNA of the CDR3: TGTGCCAGCCAAGGGGAAACTGAAGCTTTCTTT. Translating it yields CASQGETEAFF.

Note on this clonotype: It may be a read error: a sequence one base away is much more abundant. The CDR3 does not close with the conserved phenylalanine or tryptophan, likely indicating a read error. The chain couples TRBV20-1 to TRBJ2-5; no clear D gene. The CDR3 is 13 amino acids. Germline V gene lookup returns CDR1 DFQATT and CDR2 SNEGSKA (reference sequence). The germline V and J ends were trimmed by 3 bases and 0 bases, with 8 bases remaining between them. CDR3 nucleotide sequence: TGCAGTGCTAGCAGCCGGTACCAAGAGACCCAGTACCTC. This codes for CSASSRYQETQYL.

The chain carries TRBV30 and TRBJ2-7; TRBD2 might be the D (6 bases). The V and J ends lost 1 base and 0 bases respectively, with 7 bases between them. The germline CDR1 and CDR2 sequences are GTSNPN and SVGIG (reference sequence). The CDR3 has 13 amino acids. CDR3 protein: CAWSATSSYEQYF. CDR3 DNA: TGTGCCTGGAGTGCGACTAGCTCCTACGAGCAGTACTTC.

The genes are TRBV11-2 and TRBJ2-1; 9 nucleotides match TRBD2. Germline V gene sequence: CDR1 SGHAT, CDR2 FQNNGV. The V gene end was trimmed by 5 bases and the J gene end by 7 bases; junction bases not matched to a gene: 12. CDR3 length: 16 residues. Written as DNA, the CDR3 is TGTGCCAGCAGCCCCTCACGCGGCGGGGGGGGGAATGAGCAGTTCTTC. Translation: CASSPSRGGGGNEQFF.

This chain connects TRBV12-3 or TRBV12-4 to TRBJ2-7; 10 positions agree with TRBD2. CDR3 length: 15 residues. Trimming removed 6 bases from V and 5 bases from J; junction bases left unmatched: 10. The CDR3 DNA reads as TGTGCCAGCAGACTACTAGCGGGGCCCAGGGACGAGCAGTACTTC. Translated, it gives CASRLLAGPRDEQYF.

The chain recombines TRBV4-3 with TRBJ2-6; possibly TRBD2 for D (6 bases). V shed 4 bases and J shed 0 bases, with 16 bases lying between them. CDR1 is LGHNA and CDR2 is YSLEER in the germline V gene. The CDR3 totals 18 residues. In nucleotides, the CDR3 is TGCGCCAGCAGCCCGTCCCTAGCGCATGCCTCTGGGGCCAACGTCCTGACTTTC. Translated, it gives CASSPSLAHASGANVLTF.

This chain's CDR3 is CASSLSAGGTEAFF. The DNA for the CDR3 is TGTGCCAGCAGTTTAAGCGCCGGCGGCACTGAAGCTTTCTTT. The chain combines TRBV27 with TRBJ1-1; no clear D gene. Per germline, CDR1 MNHEY and CDR2 SMNVEV (reference sequence). With 2 bases removed from V and 4 bases from J, the gap between germline ends came to 11 bases. The CDR3 runs to 14 residues.

At least ten counts were recorded for this clonotype. V is TRBV20-1 and J is TRBJ1-1; weak D call: TRBD1 (5 bases). This CDR3 is 12 amino acids long. The germline V gene has CDR1 DFQATT and CDR2 SNEGSKA (reference sequence). Trimming shortened V by 6 bases and J by 7 bases, and 15 bases separated the two germline ends. The CDR3 sequence is CSAVGPKSEAFF. The CDR3 DNA follows: TGCAGTGCCGTGGGACCGAAAAGTGAAGCTTTCTTT.

CDR3 region: CSAGQRSGNTIYF. CDR3 DNA: TGCAGTGCTGGACAGCGCTCTGGAAACACCATATATTTT. The chain combines TRBV20-1 with TRBJ1-3; a weak D match, TRBD1 (6 bases). Per the germline V gene, CDR1 is DFQATT and CDR2 is SNEGSKA (reference sequence). V gave up 5 bases and J gave up 0 bases, with 8 bases separating them. This CDR3 is 13 amino acids long.

J is TRBJ2-7 and V is TRBV4-2, with TRBD2 matching over 9 bases. V shed 0 bases, J shed 2 bases, and the junction held 5 bases outside the gene matches. The CDR3 length is 16 residues. Per the germline V gene, CDR1 is LGHNA and CDR2 is YNFKEQ. CDR3 loop: CASSQDRSSGAYEQYF. In DNA form, the CDR3 reads TGTGCCAGCAGCCAAGATAGGTCTAGCGGGGCCTACGAGCAGTACTTC.